The 17 T cell receptor beta chains below were found in one sample sequenced in a study of Ad26.COV2.S vaccination and SARS-CoV-2 variants. Described treatment: about 20 received Ad26.COV2.S at low or high dose, single or two shots; about five received placebo; per-sample allocation not given. Collection of samples fell on day 63 after the first vaccine or placebo injection. TCRdb's table, derived via immunoSEQ multiplex PCR, lists solely in-frame clones and lacks some. The table includes approximately 500,000 clones, roughly nine tenths detected once. The sample was peripheral blood, taken in a trial of Ad26.COV2.S vaccine versus placebo. The receptors shown here come from a person between 18 and 65 years old who received the Ad26.COV2.S COVID-19 vaccine or a placebo.

V usage is TRBV18 and J usage is TRBJ1-1; unclear D gene. The germline V gene encodes CDR1 KGHSH and CDR2 LQKENI. The CDR3 is made up of 13 amino acids. The V end lost 6 bases, the J end lost 1 base, and 9 bases lay between the germline ends. Here the CDR3 reads CASSRNTNTEAFF. The CDR3 region has the DNA TGTGCCAGCTCCCGAAACACGAACACTGAAGCTTTCTTT.

This clone has more than one count but fewer than ten. This CDR3 reads CASSLFGTRSPGANVLTF. The CDR3 nucleotides are TGTGCCAGCAGTTTATTCGGTACGCGATCCCCTGGGGCCAACGTCCTGACTTTC. The rearrangement uses TRBV27 and TRBJ2-6; D not certain. There are 18 residues in the CDR3. The V end was cut by 1 base, the J end by 2 bases, with 15 bases between. The germline gives CDR1 MNHEY, CDR2 SMNVEV (reference sequence).

This rearrangement joins TRBV5-6 to TRBJ2-1; 13 bases map to TRBD2. The CDR3 runs to 16 residues. Trimming took 1 base from V and 10 from J; bases not matched to a gene: 8. CDR1 and CDR2 from the germline V gene are SGHDT and YYEEEE. The CDR3: CASSLRLAGGLREQFF. Here the CDR3 DNA reads TGTGCCAGCAGCTTGCGACTAGCGGGAGGTCTGAGGGAGCAGTTCTTC.

This clone was picked up a small number of times. This rearrangement joins TRBV5-1 to TRBJ2-7; possible D gene TRBD2, 6 bases. CDR1 and CDR2 from the germline V gene are SGHRS and YFSETQ. The V and J ends lost 4 bases and 3 bases respectively, with 17 bases between them. The CDR3 is 15 amino acids. CDR3 sequence: CASSRSGEAGYEQYF. CDR3 nucleotide sequence: TGCGCCAGCAGCCGTTCGGGGGAGGCTGGCTACGAGCAGTACTTC.

The V call is TRBV6-5, the J call TRBJ1-1; no firm D call. Germline V gene data show CDR1 as MNHEY and CDR2 as SVGAGI. This CDR3 is built from 12 residues. The germline V and J ends were trimmed by 5 bases and 6 bases, with 10 bases remaining between them. In nucleotides, the CDR3 is TGTGCCAGCAGTATTACCGGGGCTGAAGCTTTCTTT. It yields the protein CASSITGAEAFF.

The rearrangement joins TRBV4-2 to TRBJ2-3; 7 bases map to TRBD2. The CDR3 spans 17 residues. The germline V gene has CDR1 LGHNA and CDR2 YNFKEQ. V shed 2 bases, J shed 0 bases, and the junction held 8 bases outside the gene matches. CDR3 residues: CASSQTPSGTSTDTQYF. In DNA, the CDR3 is TGTGCCAGCAGCCAAACCCCGAGCGGGACTAGCACAGATACGCAGTATTTT.

CDR3 amino acids: CASSGPNGPTEPYEQYF. CDR3 nucleotide sequence: TGTGCCAGCAGCGGCCCCAACGGTCCGACAGAGCCCTACGAGCAGTACTTC. The V gene is TRBV9, the J gene TRBJ2-7, with D possibly being TRBD1 (5 bases). Germline V CDR1 and CDR2: SGDLS, YYNGEE. The CDR3 has 17 residues. Trimming stripped 3 bases from V and 2 bases from J, with 21 bases between.

This rearrangement joins TRBV4-3 to TRBJ2-7; 8 positions agree with TRBD2. Germline-derived CDR1 and CDR2 are LGHNA and YSLEER. The CDR3 has 17 amino acids. V lost 3 bases, J lost 0 bases, and 10 bases stayed unmatched. The CDR3 DNA follows: TGCGCCAGCAGCCAGTTCCTTTCTGGGACTAGCTCCTACGAGCAGTACTTC. This translates into CASSQFLSGTSSYEQYF.

In this sample, this clone turned up once. The rearrangement joins TRBV21-1 to TRBJ1-6; the D call of TRBD1 is as the table states it, not checked on the DNA. TRBV21-1 is a pseudogene. CDR3 size: 17 residues. CDR3 loop: CASTKGRWTGVISPLHF. CDR3 in DNA: TGTGCCAGCACTAAAGGGCGTTGGACAGGGGTTATTTCACCCCTCCACTTT.

The rearrangement links TRBV4-3 to TRBJ2-3; the D is unclear. Per the germline V gene, CDR1 is LGHNA and CDR2 is YSLEER. The V end was cut by 2 bases, the J end by 1 base, with 7 bases between. The CDR3 is made up of 14 amino acids. The CDR3 DNA reads as TGCGCCAGCAGCCAACGGGCGGGCACAGATACGCAGTATTTT. It encodes CASSQRAGTDTQYF.

In its sample, this clone was seen once. V is TRBV5-6 and J is TRBJ1-1; possible D gene TRBD1, 5 bases. Trimming shortened V by 2 bases and J by 5 bases, and 16 bases separated the two germline ends. The CDR3 extends over 15 amino acids. The V gene's germline CDR1 is SGHDT and CDR2 YYEEEE. The CDR3 DNA is TGTGCCAGCAGCTTTGGGGGAGCACTTCCGACTGAAGCTTTCTTT. As protein: CASSFGGALPTEAFF. Supplemented by reference TRBV5-6 and TRBJ1-1, the full variable domain reads DAGVTQSPTHLIKTRGQQVTLRCSPKSGHDTVSWYQQALGQGPQFIFQYYEEEERQRGNFPDRFSGHQFPNYSSELNVNALLLGDSALYLCASSFGGALPTEAFFGQGTRLTVV.

This chain uses TRBV27 with TRBJ2-4, with TRBD1 identical over 12 bases. The CDR3 is made up of 15 amino acids. Germline loops: CDR1 MNHEY, CDR2 SMNVEV (reference sequence). With V trimmed by 5 bases and J by 2 bases, 1 base remained unmatched. In nucleotides, the CDR3 is TGTGCCAGCAGTGGGACAGGGGGCCCCAAAAACATTCAGTACTTC. Translation: CASSGTGGPKNIQYF.

The chain combines TRBV7-3 with TRBJ2-1, with TRBD1 identical over 9 bases. The V gene end was trimmed by 3 bases and the J gene end by 8 bases; junction bases not matched to a gene: 11. CDR1 and CDR2 (germline): SGHTA, FQGTGA. CDR3 length equals 16 residues. In DNA form, the CDR3 reads TGTGCCAGCAGCTTTGCCACCGGGACAGGGAGGGATGAGCAGTTCTTC. Translated: CASSFATGTGRDEQFF.

The V and J genes are TRBV6-1 and TRBJ1-5; D possibly corresponds to TRBD1 (6 bases). V lost 0 bases and J lost 6, with 12 bases in between. Germline V lookup: CDR1 MNHNS, CDR2 SASEGT. CDR3 length equals 15 residues. CDR3 in amino acids: CASSEAWGAGQPQHF. The CDR3 DNA sequence: TGTGCCAGCAGTGAAGCCTGGGGGGCTGGTCAGCCCCAGCATTTT.

CDR3 sequence reads: CASSLVGSYEQYF. The CDR3 region has the DNA TGTGCCAGCAGTTTAGTGGGGAGCTACGAGCAGTACTTC. The rearrangement uses TRBV12-3 or TRBV12-4 and TRBJ2-7; D is possibly TRBD2 (5 bases). V dropped 1 base and J dropped 3 bases, with 7 bases sitting between them. The CDR3 is made up of 13 amino acids.

The CDR3 nucleotides read TGCAGCGTGAAAGCGGGAGGAAAGACAGATACGCAGTATTTT. Translation: CSVKAGGKTDTQYF. The chain is built from TRBV29-1 and TRBJ2-3, with 9 bases that match TRBD2. V lost 6 bases and J lost 3; bases outside the gene matches: 7. The CDR3 is 14 residues long. The germline CDR1 and CDR2 sequences are SQVTM and ANQGSEA.

The chain couples TRBV11-2 to TRBJ2-2; D may be TRBD1 (5 bases). CDR1 and CDR2 from the germline V gene are SGHAT and FQNNGV. The ends were cut back, 1 base at V and 10 bases at J, with 16 bases in the middle. This CDR3 is 15 amino acids long. The CDR3 region is CASSLVDRYFEELFF. Here the CDR3 DNA reads TGTGCCAGCAGCTTAGTCGACAGATACTTTGAGGAGCTGTTTTTT. Combining the CDR3 with reference TRBV11-2 and TRBJ2-2 gives the whole variable domain EAGVAQSPRYKIIEKRQSVAFWCNPISGHATLYWYQQILGQGPKLLIQFQNNGVVDDSQLPKDRFSAERLKGVDSTLKIQPAKLEDSAVYLCASSLVDRYFEELFFGEGSRLTVL.